This T cell receptor (beta chain) was retrieved from a study of blood T cell repertoires in COVID-19. Study context: There were acute and convalescent COVID-19 samples, and they came from the United States, Italy and Spain. The analysed material was cDNA or gDNA that came from T cells, B-cell-depleted T cells, or PBMCs.

The germline CDR1 and CDR2 sequences are LGHDT and YNNKEL (reference sequence). Trimming pared 6 bases from V and 8 bases from J, leaving 37 bases between. This CDR3 comprises 20 residues. Profiling relied on immunoSEQ multiplex PCR, and the TCRdb table lists in-frame clones only, not all of them. Of about 260,000 clones listed, approximately 90% are singletons. This receptor was obtained from a woman aged 45-65 years who had recovered from COVID-19. The material sequenced was peripheral blood. V and J are TRBV3-1 (or the pseudogene TRBV3-2) and TRBJ1-2, with D unresolved. CDR3 protein: CASSKEERRVLQRVLRGYTF. CDR3 DNA: TGTGCCAGCAGTAAAGAAGAAAGGAGGGTTCTCCAGAGGGTCCTAAGGGGCTACACCTTC.